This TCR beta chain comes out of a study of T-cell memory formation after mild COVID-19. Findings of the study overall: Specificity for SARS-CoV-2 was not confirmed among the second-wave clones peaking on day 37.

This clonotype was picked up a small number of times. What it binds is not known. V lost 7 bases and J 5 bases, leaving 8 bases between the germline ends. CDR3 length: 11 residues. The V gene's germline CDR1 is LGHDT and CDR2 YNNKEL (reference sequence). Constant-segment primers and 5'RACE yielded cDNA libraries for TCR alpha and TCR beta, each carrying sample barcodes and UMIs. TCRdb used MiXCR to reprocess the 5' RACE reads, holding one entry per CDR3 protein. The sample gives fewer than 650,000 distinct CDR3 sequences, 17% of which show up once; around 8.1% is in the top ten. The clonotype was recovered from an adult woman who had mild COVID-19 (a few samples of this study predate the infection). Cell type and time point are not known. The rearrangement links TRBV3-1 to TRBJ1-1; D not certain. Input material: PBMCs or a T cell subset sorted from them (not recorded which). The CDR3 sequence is CASTRGTEAFF. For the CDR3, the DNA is TGTGCCAGCACCCGAGGAACTGAAGCTTTCTTT.